This T cell receptor (beta chain) was observed in a study of blood T cells in healthy people across ages. Whole-study findings and limits: CMV infection status of these donors was not known.

The authors ran a second PCR of about 6 to 11 cycles using a sample-barcoded 5' primer and a J-beta primer mix. A tag from a template-switch adaptor with 12 random nucleotides marked each cDNA molecule. TCRdb fed the 5' RACE reads into MiXCR, producing one record per CDR3 protein. In the table there are 1.5 million to 2 million distinct CDR3 sequences, over 25% of which are singletons. Isolated PBMCs totaled at least 6 million in each sample. There were at least 5.5 micrograms of total RNA extracted from every sample. The CDR3 runs 15 residues. Germline V lookup: CDR1 SGHRS, CDR2 YFSETQ. Trimming at V came to 4 bases and at J to 1 base, leaving 6 bases not matched to a gene. In regard to this clonotype: What it binds is not known.

The chain is built from TRBV5-1 and TRBJ2-5, with 8 positions matching TRBD1. The TCR was taken from a woman in her thirties in good health. The sample was blood. The CDR3 here is CASSVGGQAQETQYF. The CDR3 region has the DNA TGCGCCAGCAGCGTAGGGGGACAGGCCCAAGAGACCCAGTACTTC. Combining the CDR3 with reference TRBV5-1 and TRBJ2-5 gives the whole variable domain KAGVTQTPRYLIKTRGQQVTLSCSPISGHRSVSWYQQTPGQGLQFLFEYFSETQRNKGNFPGRFSGRQFSNSRSEMNVSTLELGDSALYLCASSVGGQAQETQYFGPGTRLLVL.